The 21 T cell receptor beta chains below were found in one sample sequenced in a study of blood T cell repertoires in COVID-19. Libraries were prepared by immunoSEQ multiplex PCR; TCRdb keeps only in-frame clonotypes and omits some of them. Of approximately 90,000 clones detected, approximately 82% appear once; the ten largest clones hold 1.2%. The sample was peripheral blood. The receptors originated from a woman of 80 years or more with acute or convalescent COVID-19.

V is TRBV5-1 and J is TRBJ2-1; possibly TRBD1 for D (5 bases). Trimming took off 1 base at V and 0 bases at J, with 5 bases between the two ends. CDR1 and CDR2 from the germline V gene are SGHRS and YFSETQ. This CDR3 region has 14 residues. CDR3 nucleotide sequence: TGCGCCAGCAGCTTGAGGGGCTCCTACAATGAGCAGTTCTTC. It encodes CASSLRGSYNEQFF.

The CDR3 coding sequence is TGCGCCAGCAGTGATATCGGGAGCGGCTACACCTTC. Translated, it gives CASSDIGSGYTF. The gene calls are TRBV10-2 and TRBJ1-2; D not certain. Trimming took 3 bases from V and 8 from J, leaving 10 bases between them. This CDR3 is 12 amino acids long. In germline, CDR1 is WSHSY, CDR2 SAAADI.

This clone turned up a few times. The V call is TRBV7-2, the J call TRBJ2-7; 13 bases agree with TRBD2. V lost 5 bases and J lost 2; bases outside the gene matches: 6. Per germline, CDR1 SGHTA and CDR2 FQGNSA. CDR3 length: 16 amino acids. The CDR3 loop reads CASSPLTSGGPYEQYF. The CDR3 coding sequence is TGTGCCAGCAGCCCTCTGACTAGCGGGGGGCCCTACGAGCAGTACTTC.

V is TRBV5-1 and J is TRBJ2-1; 8 bases are shared with TRBD2. The CDR3 runs 14 residues. Germline assignment: CDR1 SGHRS and CDR2 YFSETQ. V lost 0 bases, J lost 10 bases, and 6 bases stayed unmatched. The CDR3 spells CASSLDGGALEQFF. CDR3 DNA: TGCGCCAGCAGCTTGGACGGGGGGGCCTTAGAGCAGTTCTTC.

This clone was observed a single time. This sequence joins TRBV9 and TRBJ1-2, with 9 bases identical to TRBD1. The CDR3 spans 16 residues. The germline V gene has CDR1 SGDLS and CDR2 YYNGEE. V was pared by 2 bases and J by 4 bases, with 9 bases of the junction left unmatched. This CDR3 is CASSVGGTGTSYGYTF. CDR3 DNA: TGTGCCAGCAGCGTGGGCGGGACAGGGACCTCCTATGGCTACACCTTC.

The chain recombines TRBV3-1 (or the pseudogene TRBV3-2) with TRBJ2-1; the D gene is possibly TRBD2 (7 bases). The CDR3 is 16 residues long. Trimming left V 4 bases short and J 6 bases short, with 19 bases between. Per the germline V gene, CDR1 is LGHDT and CDR2 is YNNKEL (reference sequence). The CDR3 sequence: CASSPPVRGGLNEQFF. The DNA for the CDR3 is TGTGCCAGCAGCCCCCCGGTGAGGGGGGGTCTCAATGAGCAGTTCTTC.

CDR3: CSVADSLSYEQYF. DNA of the CDR3: TGCAGCGTTGCGGACTCACTCTCCTACGAGCAGTACTTC. V and J are TRBV29-1 and TRBJ2-7; weak D call: TRBD2 (5 bases). V dropped 4 bases and J dropped 0 bases, with 10 bases sitting between them. CDR3 length: 13 amino acids. Germline assignment: CDR1 SQVTM and CDR2 ANQGSEA.

V and J are TRBV2 and TRBJ2-7, with D maybe TRBD1 (5 bases). Looked up from germline, CDR1 is SNHLY and CDR2 is FYNNEI. CDR3 length: 16 residues. Deletions cut 8 bases from V and 0 bases from J, with 20 bases between. The CDR3, as DNA: TGTGCCAGCTTGGCGGTACCCACAGGTCGCTCCTACGAGCAGTACTTC. It yields the protein CASLAVPTGRSYEQYF.

V and J are TRBV7-8 and TRBJ1-6; 9 bases align to TRBD1. With V trimmed by 1 base and J by 10 bases, 2 bases remained unmatched. CDR3 size: 14 residues. The V gene's germline CDR1 is SGHVS and CDR2 FQNEAQ. CDR3 nucleotide sequence: TGTGCCAGCAGCTTAGATACAGGGGGCTCACCCCTCCACTTT. It translates to CASSLDTGGSPLHF.

V is TRBV28 and J is TRBJ1-2; D ambiguous. The V end lost 7 bases, the J end lost 8 bases, and 11 bases lay between the germline ends. Looked up from germline, CDR1 is MDHEN and CDR2 is SYDVKM. The CDR3 contains 11 residues. The CDR3 DNA reads TGTGCCAGCATAGAGGGCGGCGGCTACACCTTC. Translation gives CASIEGGGYTF.

The V and J genes are TRBV7-2 and TRBJ1-4; D is unresolved. In germline, CDR1 is SGHTA, CDR2 FQGNSA. This CDR3 is 14 amino acids long. Between the trimmed V and J ends, which lost 4 bases and 6 bases, there was a span of 12 bases. CDR3 sequence reads: CASSSAGWDEKLFF. CDR3 nucleotides: TGTGCCAGCAGCTCCGCGGGGTGGGATGAAAAACTGTTTTTT.

The V call is TRBV10-2, the J call TRBJ2-7, with 9 positions matching TRBD1. The junction had 9 bases not matched to a gene; V was cut back by 6 bases and J by 3 bases. Looked up from germline, CDR1 is WSHSY and CDR2 is SAAADI. The CDR3 is made up of 15 amino acids. In DNA form, the CDR3 reads TGCGCCAGCAGCCAAGGACAGGGGCCGGTCTACGAGCAGTACTTC. The encoded protein is CASSQGQGPVYEQYF.

The gene calls are TRBV15 and TRBJ2-7, with TRBD1 identical over 7 bases. The V gene's germline CDR1 is LNHNV and CDR2 YYDKDF (reference sequence). This CDR3 region has 14 residues. Trimming cost V 0 bases and J 6 bases; bases outside gene matches: 5. CDR3 loop: CATSREAGGFEQYF. The CDR3 nucleotides read TGTGCCACCAGCAGAGAGGCAGGGGGTTTCGAGCAGTACTTC. The variable domain in full, completed from reference TRBV15 and TRBJ2-7, reads DAMVIQNPRYQVTQFGKPVTLSCSQTLNHNVMYWYQQKSSQAPKLLFHYYDKDFNNEADTPDNFQSRRPNTSFCFLDIRSPGLGDTAMYLCATSREAGGFEQYFGPGTRLTVT.

The chain is built from TRBV2 and TRBJ2-3; D ambiguous. The germline CDR1 and CDR2 sequences are SNHLY and FYNNEI. This CDR3 has 12 residues. V was shortened by 7 bases and J by 4 bases, with 9 bases between the two germline ends. The CDR3 sequence is CASTRTSDTQYF. As DNA, the CDR3 is TGTGCCAGCACCAGAACATCAGATACGCAGTATTTT.

The V gene is TRBV5-4, the J gene TRBJ1-4; 7 bases match TRBD1. Trimming removed 6 bases from V and 4 bases from J; junction bases left unmatched: 6. This CDR3 has 14 residues. Germline CDR1 reads SGHNT; CDR2 reads YYREEE (reference sequence). The CDR3: CASKGADNNEKLFF. In DNA form, the CDR3 reads TGTGCCAGCAAGGGGGCGGATAATAATGAAAAACTGTTTTTT.

This sequence joins TRBV9 and TRBJ1-6, with D maybe TRBD1 (5 bases). The CDR3 runs 16 residues. Trimming removed 2 bases at V and 7 bases at J, with 16 bases between. Germline loops: CDR1 SGDLS, CDR2 YYNGEE. The CDR3 DNA reads as TGTGCCAGCAGCGTGTTGGGGGGACCGAGGAATTCACCCCTCCACTTT. Its translation is CASSVLGGPRNSPLHF.

This sequence joins TRBV20-1 and TRBJ1-1; D is ambiguous. V was pared by 3 bases and J by 1 base, with 15 bases between. This CDR3 has 15 residues. CDR1 and CDR2 (germline): DFQATT, SNEGSKA (reference sequence). In DNA, the CDR3 is TGCAGTGCTAGTATAGCGGGGTCGGGGAACACTGAAGCTTTCTTT. Translated, it gives CSASIAGSGNTEAFF.

The rearrangement links TRBV3-1 (or the pseudogene TRBV3-2) to TRBJ2-2, with 13 bases aligning to TRBD2. Trimming removed 4 bases from V and 8 bases from J; junction bases left unmatched: 10. There are 17 residues in the CDR3. Germline V gives CDR1 LGHDT, CDR2 YNNKEL (reference sequence). The DNA for the CDR3 is TGTGCCAGCAGCCGACCGGGACTAGCGGGGCGAGGGGGGGAGCTGTTTTTT. It codes for CASSRPGLAGRGGELFF.

As to this clone: Its ends do not fully match the called genes, so a read error is possible. The chain uses TRBV7-2 and TRBJ2-1; 7 nucleotides match TRBD1. This CDR3 spans 16 amino acids. The V gene's germline CDR1 is SGHTA and CDR2 FQGNSA. This chain's CDR3 is CASRLGQELVRDEQFF. The CDR3 DNA reads as TGTGCCAGCAGATTAGGACAGGAGCTTGTTAGGGATGAGCAGTTCTTC.

The rearrangement links TRBV5-1 to TRBJ1-4, with D maybe TRBD1 (6 bases). Looked up from germline, CDR1 is SGHRS and CDR2 is YFSETQ. Trimming cost V 6 bases and J 1 base, with 10 bases left between them. The CDR3 is made up of 14 amino acids. This chain's CDR3 is CASTQGLTNEKLFF. As DNA, the CDR3 is TGCGCCAGCACTCAGGGGCTAACTAATGAAAAACTGTTTTTT. Combining the CDR3 with reference TRBV5-1 and TRBJ1-4 gives the whole variable domain KAGVTQTPRYLIKTRGQQVTLSCSPISGHRSVSWYQQTPGQGLQFLFEYFSETQRNKGNFPGRFSGRQFSNSRSEMNVSTLELGDSALYLCASTQGLTNEKLFFGSGTQLSVL.

The chain joins TRBV19 to TRBJ2-2, with D possibly matching TRBD1 (6 bases). Trimming pared 10 bases from V and 0 bases from J, leaving 15 bases between. CDR1 is LNHDA, CDR2 SQIVND, per germline (reference sequence). The CDR3 spans 15 residues. CDR3 protein: CATTDWTANTGELFF. The CDR3 coding sequence is TGTGCCACGACTGATTGGACAGCGAACACCGGGGAGCTGTTTTTT.